By frequency, the clone carrying this TCR beta chain registers medium-sized. Its antigen is as yet unknown. This record belongs to a study of human CD8 memory T cell subsets. Broader study findings: High, similar diversity marked stem-like memory and precursor exhausted T cells but not effector memory cells. Chao1 estimates indicated that stem-like memory T cells may be more diverse than precursor exhausted T cells.

Germline CDR1 MDHEN, CDR2 SYDVKM. The CDR3 has 16 residues. Production of TCR beta libraries used UMI-labeled 5' RACE as the method. For each CDR3 protein, TCRdb gives one entry from its re-call of the 5' RACE reads, without DNA. The table lists about 8,800 distinct CDR3 sequences. The identity of TPEX cells was that of CCR7+ PD-1+ TIGIT+ early memory CD8+ T cells with exhausted-like traits. Enrichment for total CD8+ T cells was performed by negative magnetic separation. Sequencing was done on a sample of CD8+ T cells from PBMCs. The source is a human donor in good health. The genes are TRBV28 and TRBJ1-6. The CDR3 spells CASSPGSRSHNSPLHF.